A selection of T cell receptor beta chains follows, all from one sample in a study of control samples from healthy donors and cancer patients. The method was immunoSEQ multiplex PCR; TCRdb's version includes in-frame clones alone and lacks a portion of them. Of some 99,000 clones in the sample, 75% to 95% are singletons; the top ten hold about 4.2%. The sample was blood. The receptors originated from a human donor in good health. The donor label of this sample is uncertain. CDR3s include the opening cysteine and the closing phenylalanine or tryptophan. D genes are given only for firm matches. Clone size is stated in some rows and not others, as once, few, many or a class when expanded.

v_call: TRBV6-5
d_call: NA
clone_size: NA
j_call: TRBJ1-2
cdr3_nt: TGTGCCAGCAGTTACGGGCCAGCTAACTATGGCTACACCTTC
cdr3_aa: CASSYGPANYGYTF

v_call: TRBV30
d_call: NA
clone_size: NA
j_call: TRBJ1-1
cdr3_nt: TGTGCCTCGCGAAACCCCAACAGGGCTGCTTTCTTT
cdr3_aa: CASRNPNRAAFF

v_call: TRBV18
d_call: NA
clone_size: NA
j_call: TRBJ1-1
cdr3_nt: TGTGCCAGCTCACTCATGAAGGACATCGACACTGAAGCTTTCTTT
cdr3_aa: CASSLMKDIDTEAFF

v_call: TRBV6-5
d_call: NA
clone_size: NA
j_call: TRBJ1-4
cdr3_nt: TGTGCCAGCAGTCAGGGAAGTGAAAAACTGTTTTTT
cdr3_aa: CASSQGSEKLFF

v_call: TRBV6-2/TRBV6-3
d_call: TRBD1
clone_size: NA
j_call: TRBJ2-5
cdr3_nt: TGTGCCAGCAGTTCGGACAGGGGAAAGGAGTACCAAGAGACCCAGTACTTC
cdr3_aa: CASSSDRGKEYQETQYF

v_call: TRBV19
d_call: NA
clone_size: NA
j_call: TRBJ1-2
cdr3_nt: TGTGCCAGTAGGGGGGGGACGTATGGCTACACCTTC
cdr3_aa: CASRGGTYGYTF

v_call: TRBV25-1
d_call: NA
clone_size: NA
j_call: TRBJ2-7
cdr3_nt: TGTGCCACCGGACAGTACTACGAGCAGTACTTC
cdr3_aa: CATGQYYEQYF

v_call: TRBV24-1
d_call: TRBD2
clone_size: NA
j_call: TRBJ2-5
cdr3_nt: TGTGCCACCAGTGACTCTGGGGAGGGGGAGACCCAGTACTTC
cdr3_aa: CATSDSGEGETQYF

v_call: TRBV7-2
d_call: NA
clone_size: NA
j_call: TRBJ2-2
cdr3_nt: TGTGCCACCCAGAGCGGCCGCGGGGAGCTGTTTTTT
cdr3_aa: CATQSGRGELFF

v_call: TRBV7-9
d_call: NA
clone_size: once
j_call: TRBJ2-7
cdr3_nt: TGTGCCAGCAGCCGAGGGGGGACAGCAGCCTACGAGCAGTACTTC
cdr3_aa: CASSRGGTAAYEQYF

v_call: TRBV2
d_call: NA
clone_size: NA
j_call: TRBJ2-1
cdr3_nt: TGTGCCAGCAGTGGGAGGGTCGTTACAGGGCGTCCGGATGAGCAGTTCTTC
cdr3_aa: CASSGRVVTGRPDEQFF

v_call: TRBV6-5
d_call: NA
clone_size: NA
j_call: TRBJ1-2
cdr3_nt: TGTGCCAGCAGTTACTCAGTAGGCAGAACAAACTATGGCTACACCTTC
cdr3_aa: CASSYSVGRTNYGYTF

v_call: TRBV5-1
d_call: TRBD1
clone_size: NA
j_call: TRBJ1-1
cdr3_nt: TGCGCCAGCAGCTTGGAGGGACAGGGGTTGAACACTGAAGCTTTCTTT
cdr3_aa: CASSLEGQGLNTEAFF

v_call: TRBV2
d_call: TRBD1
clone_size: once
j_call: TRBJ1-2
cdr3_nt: TGTGCCAGCAATAACCGAGGGGGGACAGGGCGACCATATGGCTACACCTTC
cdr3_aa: CASNNRGGTGRPYGYTF

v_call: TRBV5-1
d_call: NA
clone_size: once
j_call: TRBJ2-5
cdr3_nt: TGCGCCAGCAGCCTTGAGGGCCGGGAAGAGACCCAGTACTTC
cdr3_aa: CASSLEGREETQYF

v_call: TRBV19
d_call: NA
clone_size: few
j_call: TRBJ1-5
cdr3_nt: TGTGCCAGTAGCCCCAGAGGGGAGGGGAATCAGCCCCAGCATTTT
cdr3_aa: CASSPRGEGNQPQHF

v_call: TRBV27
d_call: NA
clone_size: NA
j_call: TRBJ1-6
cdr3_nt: TGTGCCAGCAGTTTATCGATGGAATCACCCCTCCACTTT
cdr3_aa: CASSLSMESPLHF

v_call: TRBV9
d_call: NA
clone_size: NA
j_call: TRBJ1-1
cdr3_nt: TGTGCCAGCAGCGTATCCGGTAGGCATGGAACTGAAGCTTTCTTT
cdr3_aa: CASSVSGRHGTEAFF

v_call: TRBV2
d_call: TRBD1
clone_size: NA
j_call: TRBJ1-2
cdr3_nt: TGTGCCAGCACTCCCCCCCCAGGGGGTGTTGGCTACACCTTC
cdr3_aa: CASTPPPGGVGYTF

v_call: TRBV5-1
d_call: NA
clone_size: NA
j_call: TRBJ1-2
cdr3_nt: TGCGCCAGCAGTCCCGTAAATTTGGCAGACAGCTATGGCTACACCTTC
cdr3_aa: CASSPVNLADSYGYTF

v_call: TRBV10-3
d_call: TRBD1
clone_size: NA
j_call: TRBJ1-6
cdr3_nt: TGTGCCATCAGTGAATCGCCTGGACAGGGGTTCTCCTATAATTCACCCCTCCACTTT
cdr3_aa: CAISESPGQGFSYNSPLHF

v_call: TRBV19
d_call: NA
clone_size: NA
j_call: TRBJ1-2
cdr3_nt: TGTGCCAGTACCCACAGGGTGCAGGATGTCGGCTACACCTTC
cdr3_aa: CASTHRVQDVGYTF

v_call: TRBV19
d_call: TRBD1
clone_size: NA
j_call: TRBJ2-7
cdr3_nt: TGTGCCAGTAGCCCCGGGACAGGAACCTACGAGCAGTACTTC
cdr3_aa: CASSPGTGTYEQYF

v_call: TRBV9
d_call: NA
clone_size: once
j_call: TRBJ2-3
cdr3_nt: TGTGCCAGCAGCGTAGAAAGAGGGACAGATACGCAGTATTTT
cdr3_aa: CASSVERGTDTQYF

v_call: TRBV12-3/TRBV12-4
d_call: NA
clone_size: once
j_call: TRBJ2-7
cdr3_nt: TGTGCCAGCAGTCGCTCCCCTTACGAGCAGTACTTC
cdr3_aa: CASSRSPYEQYF

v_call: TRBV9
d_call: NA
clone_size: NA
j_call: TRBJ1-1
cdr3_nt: TGTGCCAGCAGCGTAGTCTTACAGGGGAACACTGAAGCTTTCTTT
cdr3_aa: CASSVVLQGNTEAFF

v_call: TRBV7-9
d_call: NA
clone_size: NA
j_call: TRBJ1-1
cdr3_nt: TGTGCCAGCAGCCAAGGGGGAGGGACTGAAGCTTTCTTT
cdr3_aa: CASSQGGGTEAFF

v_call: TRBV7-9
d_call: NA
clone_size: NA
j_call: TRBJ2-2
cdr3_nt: TGTGCCAGCAGACCAGGAGAGTTGGGGCTCGGGGAGCTGTTTTTT
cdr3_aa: CASRPGELGLGELFF

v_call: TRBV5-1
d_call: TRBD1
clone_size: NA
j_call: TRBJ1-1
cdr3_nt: TGCGCCAGCAGCTTACAGGGGCCGAGCACTGAAGCTTTCTTT
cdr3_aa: CASSLQGPSTEAFF

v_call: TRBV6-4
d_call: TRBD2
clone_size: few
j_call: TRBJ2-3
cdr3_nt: TGTGCCAGCAGTGATAGCGGGGGGGCAGATACGCAGTATTTT
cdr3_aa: CASSDSGGADTQYF

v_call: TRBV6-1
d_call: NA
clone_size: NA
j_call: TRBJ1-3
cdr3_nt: TGTGCCAGCCGTGAGGGTCATGGAAACACCATATATTTT
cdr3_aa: CASREGHGNTIYF

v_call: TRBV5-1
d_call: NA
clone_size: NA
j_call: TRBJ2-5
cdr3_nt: TGCGCCAGCAGCTTGGGGGATAGCTATGTGACCCAGTACTTC
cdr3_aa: CASSLGDSYVTQYF

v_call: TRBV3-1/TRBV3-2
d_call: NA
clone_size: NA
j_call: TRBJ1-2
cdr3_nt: TGTGCCAGCGGCTTGAGTGGGGATTCCGATGGCTACACCTTC
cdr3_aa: CASGLSGDSDGYTF

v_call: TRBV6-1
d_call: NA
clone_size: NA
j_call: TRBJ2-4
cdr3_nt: TGTGCCAGCAGTGAATTAAGGGGAAGGGGACTTTTAGCCAAAAACATTCAGTACTTC
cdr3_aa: CASSELRGRGLLAKNIQYF

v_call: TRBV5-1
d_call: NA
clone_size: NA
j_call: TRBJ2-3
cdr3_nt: TGCGCCAGCAGCTTGGACCAGACCACAGATACGCAGTATTTT
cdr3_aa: CASSLDQTTDTQYF

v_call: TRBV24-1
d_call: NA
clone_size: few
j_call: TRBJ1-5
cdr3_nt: TGTGCCACCAGTGTGGGGGGGAATAGCAATCAGCCCCAGCATTTT
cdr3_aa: CATSVGGNSNQPQHF

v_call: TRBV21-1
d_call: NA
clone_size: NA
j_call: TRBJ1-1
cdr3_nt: TGTGCCAGCAGCACCCCACGGACGGTCATGAACACTGAAGCTTTCTTT
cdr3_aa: CASSTPRTVMNTEAFF

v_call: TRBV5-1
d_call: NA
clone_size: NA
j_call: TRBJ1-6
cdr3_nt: TGCGCCAGCAGCCCTGAGGACCAACGCGGCTCACCCCTCCACTTT
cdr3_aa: CASSPEDQRGSPLHF

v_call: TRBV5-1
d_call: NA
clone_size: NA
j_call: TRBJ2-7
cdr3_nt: TGCGCCAGCAGCTTGGTAGCCCCCTCCTACGAGCAGTACTTC
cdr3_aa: CASSLVAPSYEQYF

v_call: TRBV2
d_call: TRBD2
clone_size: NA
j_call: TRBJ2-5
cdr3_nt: TGTGCCAGCAATAGAATAGCGGGTGCGGAGACCCAGTACTTC
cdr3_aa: CASNRIAGAETQYF

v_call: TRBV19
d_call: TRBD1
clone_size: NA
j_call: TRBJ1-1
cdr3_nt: TGTGCCAGTAGTTACAGGGGCCCCTCAGAAGCTTTCTTT
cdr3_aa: CASSYRGPSEAFF

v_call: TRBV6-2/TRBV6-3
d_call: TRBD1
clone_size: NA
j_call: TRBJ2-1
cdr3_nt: TGTGCCAGCAGTTATGGACAGGGTTGGGATGAGCAGTTCTTC
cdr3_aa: CASSYGQGWDEQFF

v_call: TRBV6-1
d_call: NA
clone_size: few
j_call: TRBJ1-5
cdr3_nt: TGTGCCAGCAGTGAAGTTTTCGGGGGGTTCAATCAGCCCCAGCATTTT
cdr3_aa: CASSEVFGGFNQPQHF

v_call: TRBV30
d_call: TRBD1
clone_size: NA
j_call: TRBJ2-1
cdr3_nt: TGTGCCTGGACACGCTCCAGGACAGGGGTGGATGAGCAGTTCTTC
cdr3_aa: CAWTRSRTGVDEQFF

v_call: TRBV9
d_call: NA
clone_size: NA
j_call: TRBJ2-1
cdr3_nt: TGTGCCAGCAGCGTAGATTCCCCAGTGGGTACTGAGCAGTTCTTC
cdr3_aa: CASSVDSPVGTEQFF

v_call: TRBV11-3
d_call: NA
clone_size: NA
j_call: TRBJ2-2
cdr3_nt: TGTGCCAGCAATTCTCGGGACTCGAACACCGGGGAGCTGTTTTTT
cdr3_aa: CASNSRDSNTGELFF

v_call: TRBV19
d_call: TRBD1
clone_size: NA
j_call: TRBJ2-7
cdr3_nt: TGTGCCAGTAGTATACAGGACAGGGGCGAGCAGTACTTC
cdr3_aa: CASSIQDRGEQYF

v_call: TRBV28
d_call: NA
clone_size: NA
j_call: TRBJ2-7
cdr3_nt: TGTGCCAGCGGGACATTCCTTTCCTACGAGCAGTACTTC
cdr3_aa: CASGTFLSYEQYF